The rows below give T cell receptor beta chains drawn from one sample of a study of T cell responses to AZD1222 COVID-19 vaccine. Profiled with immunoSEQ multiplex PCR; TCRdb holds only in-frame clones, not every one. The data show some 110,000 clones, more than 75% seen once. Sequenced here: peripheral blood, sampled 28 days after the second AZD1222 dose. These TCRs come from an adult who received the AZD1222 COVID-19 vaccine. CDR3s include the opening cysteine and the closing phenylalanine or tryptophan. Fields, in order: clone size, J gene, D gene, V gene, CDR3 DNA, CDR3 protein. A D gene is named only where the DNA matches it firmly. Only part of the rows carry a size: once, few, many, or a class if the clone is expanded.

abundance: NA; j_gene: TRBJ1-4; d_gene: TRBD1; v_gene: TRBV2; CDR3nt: TGTGCCAGCAGTGAAGCAGGGGGCTCTGATGAAAAACTGTTTTTT; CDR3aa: CASSEAGGSDEKLFF
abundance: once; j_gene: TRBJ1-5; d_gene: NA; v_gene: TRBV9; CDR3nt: TGTGCCAGCAGCGGTCCGTCGGGCCAGCCCCAGCATTTT; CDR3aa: CASSGPSGQPQHF
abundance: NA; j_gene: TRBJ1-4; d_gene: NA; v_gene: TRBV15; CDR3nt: TGTGCCACCAGCACTCGGCCGAGGACACGAAATGAAAAACTGTTTTTT; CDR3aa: CATSTRPRTRNEKLFF
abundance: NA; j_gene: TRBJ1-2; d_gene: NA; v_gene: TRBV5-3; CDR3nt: TGTGCCAGAAGCTTGGTGGGGGATAAGGGCAGACTGGTTGGCGGCTACACCTTC; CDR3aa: CARSLVGDKGRLVGGYTF
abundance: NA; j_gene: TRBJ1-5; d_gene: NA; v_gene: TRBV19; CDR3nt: TGTGCCAGTAGTGCATACGGGACACAGCCCCAGCATTTT; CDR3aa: CASSAYGTQPQHF
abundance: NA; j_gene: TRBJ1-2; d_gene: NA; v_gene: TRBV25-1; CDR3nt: TGTGCCAGCAGTGAACAGGACTATGGCTACACCTTC; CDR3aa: CASSEQDYGYTF
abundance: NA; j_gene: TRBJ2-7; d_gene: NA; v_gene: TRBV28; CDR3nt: TGTGCCAGCAGTTACCCGTTGAGCTCCTACGAGCAGTACTTC; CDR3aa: CASSYPLSSYEQYF
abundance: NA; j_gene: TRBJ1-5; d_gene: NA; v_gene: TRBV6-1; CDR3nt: TGTGCCAGCAGTGAAGAGGGGGTAGGGGCAGGTCAGCCCCAGCATTTT; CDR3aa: CASSEEGVGAGQPQHF
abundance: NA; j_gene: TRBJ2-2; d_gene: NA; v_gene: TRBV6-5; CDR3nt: TGTGCCAGCAGTTTTCGGGGGGCGCGCACCGGGGAGCTGTTTTTT; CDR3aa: CASSFRGARTGELFF
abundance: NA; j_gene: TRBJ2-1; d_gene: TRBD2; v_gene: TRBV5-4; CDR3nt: TGTGCCAGCAGCCCTGGGACTAGCGGGAGTATGGGTAATGAGCAGTTCTTC; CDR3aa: CASSPGTSGSMGNEQFF
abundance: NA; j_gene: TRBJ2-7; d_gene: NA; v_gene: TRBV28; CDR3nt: TGTGCCAGCAGTATTGGGGCGCCGGTGGGACGGCAGTACTTC; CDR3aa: CASSIGAPVGRQYF
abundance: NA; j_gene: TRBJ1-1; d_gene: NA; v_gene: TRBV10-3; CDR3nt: TGTGCCATCAGTGAGGACGGTCCCCGGGGCACTGAAGCTTTCTTT; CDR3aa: CAISEDGPRGTEAFF
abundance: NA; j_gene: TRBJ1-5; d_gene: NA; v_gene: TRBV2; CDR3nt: TGTGCCAGCAGTCCGGACAACCAGCCCCAGCATTTT; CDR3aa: CASSPDNQPQHF
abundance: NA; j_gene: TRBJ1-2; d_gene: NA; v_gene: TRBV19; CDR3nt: TGTGCCAGTAGTACCGTAGCTGCTAACTATGGCTACACCTTC; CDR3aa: CASSTVAANYGYTF
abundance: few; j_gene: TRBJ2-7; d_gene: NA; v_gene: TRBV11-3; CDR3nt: TGTGCCAGCAGCTTAGGATTTGGGCAGATCGACTACGAGCAGTACTTC; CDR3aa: CASSLGFGQIDYEQYF
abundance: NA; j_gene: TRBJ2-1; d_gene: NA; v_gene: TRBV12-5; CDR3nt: TGTGCTAGTGGTTGGGCTAATAACAATGAGCAGTTCTTC; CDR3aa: CASGWANNNEQFF
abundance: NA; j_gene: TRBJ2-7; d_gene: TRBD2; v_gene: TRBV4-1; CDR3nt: TGCGCCAGCAGCCAAGTCGGGGGGGCGTACGAGCAGTACTTC; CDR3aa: CASSQVGGAYEQYF
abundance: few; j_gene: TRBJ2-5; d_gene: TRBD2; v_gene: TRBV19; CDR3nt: TGTGCCAGTAGCTATGGACTAGCGGTCCAAGAGACCCAGTACTTC; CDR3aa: CASSYGLAVQETQYF
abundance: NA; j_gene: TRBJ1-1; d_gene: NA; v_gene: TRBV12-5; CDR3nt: TGTGCTAGTGGTTTGGAGTACACTGAAGCTTTCTTT; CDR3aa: CASGLEYTEAFF
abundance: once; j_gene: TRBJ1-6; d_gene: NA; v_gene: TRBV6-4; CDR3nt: TGTGCCAGCCCCCCGAATTCACCCCTCCACTTT; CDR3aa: CASPPNSPLHF
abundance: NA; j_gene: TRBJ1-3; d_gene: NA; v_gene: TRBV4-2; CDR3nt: TGTGCCAGCAGCCAATCCATTTCCCTCGTGGGGCCTGGAAACACCATATATTTT; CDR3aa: CASSQSISLVGPGNTIYF
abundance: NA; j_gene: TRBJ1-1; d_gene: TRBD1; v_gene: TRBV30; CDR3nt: TGTGCAGAGGACAGGGGATTTAACACTGAAGCTTTCTTT; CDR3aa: CAEDRGFNTEAFF
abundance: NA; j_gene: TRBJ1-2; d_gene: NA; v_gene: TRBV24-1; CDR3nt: TGTGCCACCAGTGATCCATCTCGGGGATATGGCTACACCTTC; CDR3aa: CATSDPSRGYGYTF
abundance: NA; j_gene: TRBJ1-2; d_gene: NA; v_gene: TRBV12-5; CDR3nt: TGTGCTAGTGGTTTGGCGGCGGAGTCTTTTTATGGCTACACCTTC; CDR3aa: CASGLAAESFYGYTF
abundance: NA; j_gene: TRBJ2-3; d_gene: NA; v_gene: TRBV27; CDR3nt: TGTGCCAGCAACCCCCAGGGGAACGTAGATACGCAGTATTTT; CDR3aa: CASNPQGNVDTQYF
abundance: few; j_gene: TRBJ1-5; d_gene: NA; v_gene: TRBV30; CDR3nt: TGTGCCTGGAGTGAAGCTGTGGGCAATCAGCCCCAGCATTTT; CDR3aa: CAWSEAVGNQPQHF
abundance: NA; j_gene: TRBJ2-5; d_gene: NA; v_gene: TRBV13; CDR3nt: TGTGCCAGCAGCCCCCGGAAATGGAACCAAGAGGCCCAGTACTTC; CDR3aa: CASSPRKWNQEAQYF
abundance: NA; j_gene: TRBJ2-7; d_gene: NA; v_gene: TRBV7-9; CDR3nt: TGTGCCAGCAGCGTGACCCGGGACCCCTCCTACGAGCAGTACTTC; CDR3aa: CASSVTRDPSYEQYF
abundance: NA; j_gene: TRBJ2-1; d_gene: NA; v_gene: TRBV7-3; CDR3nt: TGTGCCAGCAGCCCTCCGGGATTGACCCGGCAGGGTGGCAATGAGCAGTTCTTC; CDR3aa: CASSPPGLTRQGGNEQFF
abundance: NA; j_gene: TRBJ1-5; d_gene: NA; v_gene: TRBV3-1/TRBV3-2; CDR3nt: TGTGCCAGCAGCCCCTCTAGGAAGGGGGGAAGGAATCAGCCCCAGCATTTT; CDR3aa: CASSPSRKGGRNQPQHF
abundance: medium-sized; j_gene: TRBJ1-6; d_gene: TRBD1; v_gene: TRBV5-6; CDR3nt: TGTGCCAGCAGCCGACAGGGCCATAATTCACCCCTCCACTTT; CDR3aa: CASSRQGHNSPLHF
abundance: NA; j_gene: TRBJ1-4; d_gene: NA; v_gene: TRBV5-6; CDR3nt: TGTGCCAGCAGCGCCAAATCAACAGGAGGGGAAAAACTGTTTTTT; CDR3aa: CASSAKSTGGEKLFF
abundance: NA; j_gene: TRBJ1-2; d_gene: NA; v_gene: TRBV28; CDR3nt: TGTGCCAGCAGTTCACAGGGTTTTTCGGGAGGCTACACCTTC; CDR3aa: CASSSQGFSGGYTF
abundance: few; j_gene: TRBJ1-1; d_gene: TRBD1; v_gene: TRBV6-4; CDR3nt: TGTGCCAGCAGTCCAAGAACCGACCTCCGGGACAGGGGGTACACTGAAGCTTTCTTT; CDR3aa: CASSPRTDLRDRGYTEAFF
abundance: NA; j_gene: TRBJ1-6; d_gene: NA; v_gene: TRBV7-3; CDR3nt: TGTGCCAGCAGCTTACGTCGGGGAATAAGTTCACCCCTCCACTTT; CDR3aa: CASSLRRGISSPLHF
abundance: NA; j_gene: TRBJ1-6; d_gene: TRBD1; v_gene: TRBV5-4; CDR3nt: TGTGCCAGCAGCTTCAGGGACAGGTTGAATTCACCCCTCCACTTT; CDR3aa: CASSFRDRLNSPLHF
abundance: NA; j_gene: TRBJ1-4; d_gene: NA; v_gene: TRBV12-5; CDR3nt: TGTGCTAGTGGTGACCGGGACGGCCTTAATGAAAAACTGTTTTTT; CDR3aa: CASGDRDGLNEKLFF
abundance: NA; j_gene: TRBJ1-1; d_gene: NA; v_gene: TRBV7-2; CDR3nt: TGTGCCAGCAGCTTAGATCCCCGGGGGAACACTGAAGCTTTCTTT; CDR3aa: CASSLDPRGNTEAFF
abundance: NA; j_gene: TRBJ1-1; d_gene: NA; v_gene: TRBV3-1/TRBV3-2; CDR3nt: TGTGCCAGCAGCCGTACCGAGAACACTGAAGCTTTCTTT; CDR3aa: CASSRTENTEAFF
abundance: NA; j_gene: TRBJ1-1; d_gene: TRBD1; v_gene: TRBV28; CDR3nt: TGTGCCAGCACCCCGGGGGCAGGGGGGGGCACTGAAGCTTTCTTT; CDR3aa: CASTPGAGGGTEAFF
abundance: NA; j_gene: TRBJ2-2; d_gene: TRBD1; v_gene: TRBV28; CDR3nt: TGTGCCAGCAGGCGCCTCCGGGACAGGGGAATTGTGAAGGACACCGGGGAGCTGTTTTTT; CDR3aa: CASRRLRDRGIVKDTGELFF
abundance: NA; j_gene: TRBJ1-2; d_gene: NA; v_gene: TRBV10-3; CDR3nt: TGTGCCATCAGCGACACTGAAGGGGACAACTATGGCTACACCTTC; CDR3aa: CAISDTEGDNYGYTF
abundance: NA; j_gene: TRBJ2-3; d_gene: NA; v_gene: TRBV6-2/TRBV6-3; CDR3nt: TGTGCCAGCAGTTTAGGATTACCAGATACGCAGTATTTT; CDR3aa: CASSLGLPDTQYF
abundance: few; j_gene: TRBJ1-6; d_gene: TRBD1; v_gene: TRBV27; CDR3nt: TGTGCCAGCAACGTACAGGGGCCTAATTCACCCCTCCACTTT; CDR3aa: CASNVQGPNSPLHF
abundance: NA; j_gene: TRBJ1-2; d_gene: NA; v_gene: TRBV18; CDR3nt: TGTGCCAGCTCACCCCAAGGGAACTATGGCTACACCTTC; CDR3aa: CASSPQGNYGYTF
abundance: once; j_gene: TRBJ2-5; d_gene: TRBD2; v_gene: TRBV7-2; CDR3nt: TGTGCCAGCAGCTTAGGGGGGGGAGGGGAGACCCAGTACTTC; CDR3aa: CASSLGGGGETQYF
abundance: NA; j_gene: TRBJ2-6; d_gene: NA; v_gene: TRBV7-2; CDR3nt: TGTGCCAGCAGCCCCCGGACTATTTCTGGGGCCAACGTCCTGACTTTC; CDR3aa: CASSPRTISGANVLTF
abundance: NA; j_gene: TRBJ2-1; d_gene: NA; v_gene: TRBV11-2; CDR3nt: TGTGCCAGCAGCTTAGTATTCAGGACTACCAACAATGAGCAGTTCTTC; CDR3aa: CASSLVFRTTNNEQFF
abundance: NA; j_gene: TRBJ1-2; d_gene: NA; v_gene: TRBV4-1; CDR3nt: TGCGCCAGCAGCCTAGCCCGAGGTTTTCCTAACTATGGCTACACCTTC; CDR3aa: CASSLARGFPNYGYTF
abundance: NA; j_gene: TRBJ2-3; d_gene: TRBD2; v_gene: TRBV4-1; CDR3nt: TGCGCCAGCAGCACGCGCCCGATCTTAATAGCGGGGCGAGCAGATACGCAGTATTTT; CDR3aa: CASSTRPILIAGRADTQYF
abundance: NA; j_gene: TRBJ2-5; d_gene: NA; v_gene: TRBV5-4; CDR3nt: TGTGCCAGCAGCTTGGGACGCAGGGACGGGGAGACCCAGTACTTC; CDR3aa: CASSLGRRDGETQYF
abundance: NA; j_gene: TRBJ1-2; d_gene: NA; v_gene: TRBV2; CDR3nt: TGTGCCAGCAGTGAGAGGGGACACTTAGAGGGCCATGGCTACACCTTC; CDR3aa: CASSERGHLEGHGYTF
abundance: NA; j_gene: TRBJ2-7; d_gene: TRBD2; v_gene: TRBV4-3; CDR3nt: TGCGCCAGCAGCCGAGGACCCCCGGGACTAGCGGGCCCCTTGGAGCAGTACTTC; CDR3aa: CASSRGPPGLAGPLEQYF
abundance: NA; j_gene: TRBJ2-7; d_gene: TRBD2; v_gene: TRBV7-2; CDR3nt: TGTGCCAGCAGCTGGACTAGCGGGGACCACTCCTACGAGCAGTACTTC; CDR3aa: CASSWTSGDHSYEQYF